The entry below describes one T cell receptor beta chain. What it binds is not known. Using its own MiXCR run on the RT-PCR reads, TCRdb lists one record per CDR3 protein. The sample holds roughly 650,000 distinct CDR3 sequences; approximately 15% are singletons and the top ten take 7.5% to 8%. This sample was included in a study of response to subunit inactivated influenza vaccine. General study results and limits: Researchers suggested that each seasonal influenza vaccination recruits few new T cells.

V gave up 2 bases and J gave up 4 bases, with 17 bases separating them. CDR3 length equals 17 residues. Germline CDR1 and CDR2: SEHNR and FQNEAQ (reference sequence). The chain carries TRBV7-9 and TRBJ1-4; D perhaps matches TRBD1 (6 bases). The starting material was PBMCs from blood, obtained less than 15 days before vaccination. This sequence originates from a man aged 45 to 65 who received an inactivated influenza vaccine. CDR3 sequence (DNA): TGTGCCAGCAGCTTAAGAGGAAATACAGGGAGTAATGAAAAACTGTTTTTT. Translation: CASSLRGNTGSNEKLFF.